This is a list of T cell receptor beta chains from one sample in a study of blood T cells in healthy people across ages. TCRdb analysed the 5' RACE reads with MiXCR anew, one entry per CDR3 protein. The table records about 630,000 distinct CDR3 sequences, around a fifth of them present only once. Sequenced input: blood. These receptors all come from a man aged 65-85 years in good health. The CDR3 runs from the conserved cysteine through the conserved F or W. A D gene is named only where the DNA matches it firmly. Not all rows give a size; the values are once, few, many and, for expanded clones, a class.

j_call clone_size v_call d_call cdr3_aa cdr3_nt
TRBJ2-4 many TRBV6-2/TRBV6-3 . CASRSARLGDIQYF TGTGCCAGCAGGTCGGCCAGGTTGGGGGACATTCAGTACTTC
TRBJ2-3 many TRBV6-5 . CASSRGTGPSTDTQYF TGTGCCAGCAGTCGAGGTACGGGACCGAGCACAGATACGCAGTATTTT
TRBJ1-5 . TRBV20-1 . CSAGKRHGTNQPQHF TGCAGTGCGGGGAAACGCCACGGCACAAATCAGCCCCAGCATTTT
TRBJ2-6 . TRBV6-5 . CASSYYSSGANVLTF TGTGCCAGCAGTTACTACAGCTCTGGGGCCAACGTCCTGACTTTC
TRBJ1-4 many TRBV4-1 . CASSQGLTNEKLFF TGTGCCAGCAGCCAGGGTCTGACTAATGAAAAACTGTTTTTT
TRBJ2-1 . TRBV20-1 TRBD2 CSARGGTSWNEQFF TGCAGTGCTAGAGGCGGGACTAGCTGGAATGAGCAGTTCTTC
TRBJ2-2 few TRBV20-1 . CSARDRRQGNTGVLFF TGCAGTGCTAGAGACCGTCGCCAGGGCAACACCGGGGTTCTGTTTTTT
TRBJ2-5 . TRBV20-1 TRBD1 CSARDLTGGETQYF TGCAGTGCTAGAGATCTTACAGGGGGAGAGACCCAGTACTTC
TRBJ2-5 . TRBV7-2 . CASSLSLDQETQYF TGTGCCAGCAGCTTATCGCTAGACCAAGAGACCCAGTACTTC
TRBJ1-3 once TRBV20-1 . CSARGAGNTIYF TGCAGTGCTAGGGGGGCTGGAAACACCATATATTTT
TRBJ1-2 . TRBV27 . CASRATGRGYGYTF TGTGCCAGCAGGGCGACAGGACGTGGCTATGGCTACACCTTC
TRBJ1-2 . TRBV12-3/TRBV12-4 TRBD1 CASSTTDRGGGGYTF TGTGCCAGCAGCACGACCGACAGGGGAGGGGGTGGCTACACCTTC
TRBJ1-1 . TRBV3-1 TRBD1 CASRETGAGTEAFF TGTGCCAGCAGGGAAACAGGGGCCGGCACTGAAGCTTTCTTT
TRBJ1-5 few TRBV6-1 . CASSQEGGWNQPQHF TGTGCCAGCAGTCAAGAAGGGGGGTGGAATCAGCCCCAGCATTTT
TRBJ2-2 few TRBV6-5 TRBD1 CASSRTGLTGELFF TGTGCCAGCAGTCGGACAGGCCTCACCGGGGAGCTGTTTTTT
TRBJ1-6 . TRBV4-1 . CASSQEGAGRGSPLHF TGCGCCAGCAGCCAAGAAGGGGCAGGTCGGGGATCACCCCTCCACTTT
TRBJ2-7 few TRBV29-1 . CSVDGRGGDEQYF TGCAGCGTTGATGGCAGGGGCGGGGACGAGCAGTACTTC
TRBJ2-1 few TRBV9 TRBD1 CASSVSGQGSNNEQFF TGTGCCAGCAGCGTAAGTGGACAGGGCTCTAACAATGAGCAGTTCTTC
TRBJ1-1 . TRBV6-2/TRBV6-3 TRBD1 CASSYPRDRVFTEAFF TGTGCCAGCAGTTACCCAAGGGACAGGGTATTCACTGAAGCTTTCTTT
TRBJ2-7 . TRBV3-1 TRBD2 CASSQEVVAGVGEQYF TGTGCCAGCAGCCAAGAAGTCGTAGCGGGAGTTGGCGAGCAGTACTTC
TRBJ1-2 few TRBV7-2 . CASSGAGSYGYTF TGTGCCAGCAGCGGTGCAGGGAGCTATGGCTACACCTTC
TRBJ2-7 once TRBV5-1 TRBD1 CASSFSGGSSYEQYF TGCGCCAGCAGCTTTTCAGGGGGCAGCTCCTACGAGCAGTACTTC
TRBJ2-7 few TRBV5-1 . CASSLALGEDEQYF TGCGCCAGCAGCTTGGCCTTGGGAGAGGACGAGCAGTACTTC
TRBJ2-5 . TRBV20-1 . CSARDRVVRETQYF TGCAGTGCTAGAGATCGTGTGGTTCGCGAGACCCAGTACTTC
TRBJ2-7 . TRBV6-5 . CASSYDSASSYEQYF TGTGCCAGCAGTTACGATTCCGCGAGCTCCTACGAGCAGTACTTC
TRBJ2-1 . TRBV5-6 TRBD2 CASSLVLGQGGKTQCF TGTGCCAGCAGCCTTGTCCTCGGGCAGGGAGGGAAGACCCAGTGCTTC
TRBJ2-5 . TRBV7-8 TRBD2 CASSHWGGSQETQYF TGTGCCAGCAGCCATTGGGGGGGGTCCCAAGAGACCCAGTACTTC
TRBJ2-7 . TRBV12-3/TRBV12-4 TRBD1 CASSKLTGDTYEQYF TGTGCCAGCAGCAAACTGACAGGGGATACCTACGAGCAGTACTTC
TRBJ2-7 few TRBV3-1 TRBD2 CASSQMRTSYEQYF TGTGCCAGCAGCCAAATGAGGACTAGTTACGAGCAGTACTTC
TRBJ2-5 . TRBV20-1 . CSAWGQAKETQYF TGCAGTGCATGGGGGCAGGCGAAAGAGACCCAGTACTTC
TRBJ2-7 . TRBV9 TRBD1 CASSPAGTGVEQYF TGTGCCAGCAGCCCAGCCGGGACAGGGGTCGAGCAGTACTTC
TRBJ2-7 few TRBV20-1 . CSPSGSYEQYF TGCAGTCCCTCAGGGTCCTACGAGCAGTACTTC
TRBJ2-3 once TRBV7-9 . CASSLAPPADTQYF TGTGCCAGCAGCTTAGCCCCCCCAGCAGATACGCAGTATTTT
TRBJ2-5 . TRBV7-9 . CASSLMLRRQETQYF TGTGCCAGCAGCTTAATGCTCCGGCGGCAAGAGACCCAGTACTTC
TRBJ2-5 few TRBV20-1 . CSAPRGGRDPAQETQYF TGCAGTGCCCCACGTGGCGGCAGGGACCCTGCACAAGAGACCCAGTACTTC
TRBJ2-1 few TRBV7-9 TRBD2 CASSLVAGDLKDEQFF TGTGCCAGCAGCTTAGTGGCGGGGGACCTTAAGGATGAGCAGTTCTTC
TRBJ2-7 few TRBV5-5 . CASSETTGTPTYEQYF TGTGCCAGCAGCGAGACTACCGGGACACCGACCTACGAGCAGTACTTC
TRBJ1-1 few TRBV7-9 . CASSSGTTNTEAFF TGTGCCAGCAGCTCCGGGACAACGAACACTGAAGCTTTCTTT
TRBJ2-7 many TRBV3-1 TRBD1 CASSPGQGGSYEQYF TGTGCCAGCTCTCCTGGACAGGGGGGCTCCTACGAGCAGTACTTC
TRBJ2-7 . TRBV29-1 TRBD2 CSVGDRSGRGYEQYF TGCAGCGTTGGAGATCGGAGCGGGAGAGGCTACGAGCAGTACTTC
TRBJ2-3 few TRBV18 TRBD2 CASSPRDYSTDTQYF TGTGCCAGCTCACCACGGGACTATAGCACAGATACGCAGTATTTT
TRBJ1-2 few TRBV28 TRBD1 CASSARDRGYGYTF TGTGCCAGCAGTGCCCGGGACAGGGGCTATGGCTACACCTTC
TRBJ1-1 . TRBV20-1 . CSASLGQLTEAFF TGCAGTGCTAGCCTGGGACAACTCACTGAAGCTTTCTTT
TRBJ1-5 . TRBV4-2 . CASSLERGLINQPQHF TGTGCCAGCAGCCTAGAGAGGGGACTCATCAATCAGCCCCAGCATTTT
TRBJ2-7 many TRBV2 . CASSGGTYEQYF TGTGCCAGCAGCGGAGGGACCTACGAGCAGTACTTC
TRBJ2-7 once TRBV7-9 . CASSSPPRLYEQYF TGTGCCAGCAGTTCCCCTCCTAGACTCTACGAGCAGTACTTC
TRBJ2-3 . TRBV6-6 TRBD2 CASRRTSGENTRYF TGTGCCAGCAGGAGGACTAGCGGGGAAAATACGCGGTATTTT
TRBJ2-7 . TRBV21-1 . CASSKERYRWWEQYF TGTGCCAGCAGCAAAGAGCGGTACAGGTGGTGGGAGCAGTACTTC